The 27 T cell receptor beta chains listed next were all sequenced from one sample in a study of CD8 T cells in ankylosing spondylitis. TCRdb re-called the 5' RACE reads through MiXCR, storing one row per CDR3 protein. The sample has approximately 190,000 distinct CDR3 sequences; about an eighth are singletons. Sequencing was performed on blood, either unsorted or a sorted T cell fraction (not recorded which). These receptors originate from a female donor with ankylosing spondylitis or in good health (not recorded which).

This clonotype was observed many times. The V call is TRBV19, the J call TRBJ2-2; 7 bases line up with TRBD2. The CDR3 is made up of 13 amino acids. With V trimmed by 6 bases and J by 6 bases, 4 bases remained unmatched. The germline V gene encodes CDR1 LNHDA and CDR2 SQIVND (reference sequence). The CDR3 sequence is CASSGRESGELFF. CDR3 sequence (DNA): TGTGCCAGTAGCGGGCGGGAGTCCGGGGAGCTGTTTTTT. Drawing the rest from reference TRBV19 and TRBJ2-2, the complete variable domain is DGGITQSPKYLFRKEGQNVTLSCEQNLNHDAMYWYRQDPGQGLRLIYYSQIVNDFQKGDIAEGYSVSREKKESFPLTVTSAQKNPTAFYLCASSGRESGELFFGEGSRLTVL.

Comments on this clonotype: This may be a read error: a much more frequent sequence differs by one nucleotide. CDR3 sequence: CATLAGTNREQYF. CDR3 DNA sequence: TGTGCCACCTTAGCCGGGACTAATCGCGAGCAGTACTTC. The chain carries TRBV28 and TRBJ2-7, with TRBD2 matching over 7 bases. Germline V CDR1 and CDR2: MDHEN, SYDVKM. The V gene end was trimmed by 10 bases and the J gene end by 6 bases; junction bases not matched to a gene: 12. The CDR3 is 13 amino acids.

The chain joins TRBV10-3 to TRBJ2-7; the D gene is possibly TRBD1 (6 bases). The V end was cut by 3 bases, the J end by 4 bases, with 10 bases between. The CDR3 length is 13 residues. From germline, CDR1 is ENHRY and CDR2 SYGVKD. DNA of the CDR3: TGTGCCATCAGTGAACAGGGCGGTTACGAGCAGTACTTC. Protein sequence: CAISEQGGYEQYF.

This clonotype was counted at least ten times. V is TRBV5-1 and J is TRBJ2-1; 10 positions agree with TRBD2. Germline CDR1 reads SGHRS; CDR2 reads YFSETQ. The CDR3 runs to 15 residues. Unmatched junction bases numbered 4, after V lost 4 bases and J lost 3 bases. The CDR3 DNA is TGCGCCAGCAGCCTAGCGGGAGTTAACTACAATGAGCAGTTCTTC. Protein sequence: CASSLAGVNYNEQFF.

This clonotype was seen repeatedly, ten times or more. This chain links TRBV29-1 with TRBJ2-7; TRBD1 is a possible D gene (6 bases). V was shortened by 4 bases and J by 3 bases, with 19 bases between the two germline ends. Germline lookup yields CDR1 SQVTM and CDR2 ANQGSEA. The CDR3 loop spans 15 amino acids. The CDR3 coding sequence is TGCAGCGTTGGTTTCTTCGGACAGAAAGACTACGAGCAGTACTTC. It specifies CSVGFFGQKDYEQYF.

This clonotype was detected a few times. DNA for the CDR3: TGTGCCAGCAGCTTGGGACTACGCACAGATACGCAGTATTTT. This encodes CASSLGLRTDTQYF. This chain connects TRBV5-4 to TRBJ2-3; possible D gene TRBD2, 5 bases. The germline gives CDR1 SGHNT, CDR2 YYREEE (reference sequence). V was clipped by 0 bases and J by 1 base, with 6 bases between them. The CDR3 sequence is 14 residues long.

This sequence joins TRBV7-9 and TRBJ2-1, with D possibly matching TRBD2 (8 bases). The CDR3 is 16 residues long. V was clipped by 4 bases and J by 5 bases, with 18 bases between them. Germline V CDR1 and CDR2: SEHNR, FQNEAQ (reference sequence). CDR3 in DNA: TGTGCCAGCAGCTCCCATCCGGGAGGGACAGACAATGAGCAGTTCTTC. Translated: CASSSHPGGTDNEQFF.

Points on this clonotype: This may arise from a read error, as a much more abundant clone is one base away. This chain uses TRBV7-8 with TRBJ2-2, with D possibly TRBD2 on 5 matching bases. This CDR3 is 13 amino acids long. Germline CDR1 SGHVS, CDR2 FQNEAQ. The CDR3 DNA follows: TGTGCCAGCGCTGCAGTGAACACCGGGGAGCTGATTTTT. Protein: CASAAVNTGELIF.

This clonotype was seen at least ten times. The CDR3 region is CASSPSRTGRVGNIQYF. The CDR3 bases are TGTGCCAGCAGTCCGTCCCGGACAGGGAGAGTGGGAAACATTCAGTACTTC. The chain combines TRBV28 with TRBJ2-4; 8 nucleotides line up with TRBD1. The CDR3 spans 17 residues. The germline gives CDR1 MDHEN, CDR2 SYDVKM. The V gene end was trimmed by 5 bases and the J gene end by 6 bases; junction bases not matched to a gene: 15.

This clonotype has at least ten counts. This chain connects TRBV29-1 to TRBJ2-3, with no clear D. Germline loops: CDR1 SQVTM, CDR2 ANQGSEA. Trimming took off 0 bases at V and 3 bases at J, with 4 bases between the two ends. The CDR3 totals 12 residues. The CDR3 spells CSVEEATDTQYF. The DNA for the CDR3 is TGCAGCGTTGAAGAAGCGACAGATACGCAGTATTTT.

This clonotype was counted at least ten times. The V call is TRBV7-9, the J call TRBJ1-1; D perhaps matches TRBD1 (5 bases). Looked up from germline, CDR1 is SEHNR and CDR2 is FQNEAQ (reference sequence). The V gene lost 0 bases and the J gene lost 3 bases, with 11 bases spanning the gap. CDR3 length equals 15 residues. Written as DNA, the CDR3 is TGTGCCAGCAGCTTAGCTTTAGGCAGGGACACTGAAGCTTTCTTT. This codes for CASSLALGRDTEAFF. Complete variable domain (other parts from reference TRBV7-9 and TRBJ1-1): DTGVSQNPRHKITKRGQNVTFRCDPISEHNRLYWYRQTLGQGPEFLTYFQNEAQLEKSRLLSDRFSAERPKGSFSTLEIQRTEQGDSAMYLCASSLALGRDTEAFFGQGTRLTVV.

The table lists this clonotype with many counts. The V call is TRBV10-3, the J call TRBJ2-5, with TRBD1 as a possible D gene (6 bases). Trimming stripped 6 bases from V and 5 bases from J, with 16 bases between. Looked up from germline, CDR1 is ENHRY and CDR2 is SYGVKD. The CDR3 extends over 14 amino acids. CDR3 loop: CAIRGTNEKETQYF. CDR3 sequence (DNA): TGTGCCATCAGGGGGACAAACGAGAAGGAGACCCAGTACTTC.

Many counts were recorded for this clonotype. This chain joins TRBV5-1 and TRBJ2-1; no clear D gene. Germline assignment: CDR1 SGHRS and CDR2 YFSETQ. V gave up 3 bases and J gave up 7 bases, with 14 bases separating them. This CDR3 contains 14 residues. DNA of the CDR3: TGCGCCAGCAGCTCTAACATGGTCGTGAATGAGCAGTTCTTC. It translates to CASSSNMVVNEQFF.

This clonotype was seen only a few times. The rearrangement uses TRBV11-1 and TRBJ2-1; TRBD2 might be the D (7 bases). With 6 bases removed from V and 6 bases from J, the gap between germline ends came to 18 bases. Germline assignment: CDR1 SGHAT and CDR2 FQDESV (reference sequence). This CDR3 has 15 residues. For the CDR3, the DNA is TGTGCCAGCAGTCTCCCGGGGGGCCCGGGCAATGAGCAGTTCTTC. Translated, it gives CASSLPGGPGNEQFF. Looking up the rest from reference TRBV11-1 and TRBJ2-1 gives the full variable domain: EAEVAQSPRYKITEKSQAVAFWCDPISGHATLYWYRQILGQGPELLVQFQDESVVDDSQLPKDRFSAERLKGVDSTLKIQPAELGDSAMYLCASSLPGGPGNEQFFGPGTRLTVL.

This clonotype was counted at least ten times. The chain has TRBV10-3 and TRBJ2-3; no clear D gene. This CDR3 spans 15 amino acids. Germline V lookup: CDR1 ENHRY, CDR2 SYGVKD. V was pared by 3 bases and J by 0 bases, with 10 bases between. The chain's CDR3 is CAISDPLKSTDTQYF. In DNA form, the CDR3 reads TGTGCCATCAGTGATCCTCTGAAAAGCACAGATACGCAGTATTTT.

The sample holds a few counts of this clonotype. This chain joins TRBV12-3 or TRBV12-4 and TRBJ2-1; 11 bases are a match to TRBD2. Unmatched junction bases numbered 11, after V lost 5 bases and J lost 11 bases. This CDR3 region has 15 residues. CDR3 sequence (DNA): TGTGCCAGCAGTCCTACTAGCGGGGGACCTTACCAGCAGTTCTTC. This gives the protein CASSPTSGGPYQQFF.

This clonotype has ten or more counts. V gene TRBV7-2 combines with J gene TRBJ2-3; D may be TRBD2 (5 bases). Between the trimmed V and J ends, which lost 3 bases and 4 bases, there was a span of 14 bases. Germline loops: CDR1 SGHTA, CDR2 FQGNSA. CDR3 size: 15 residues. CDR3: CASSLNVGSSDTQYF. In DNA, the CDR3 is TGTGCCAGCAGCTTGAATGTTGGGAGCTCAGATACGCAGTATTTT.

This clonotype has ten or more counts. CDR3: CSARDLASGRSEQYF. Here the CDR3 DNA reads TGCAGTGCTAGAGATCTGGCTAGCGGAAGGAGCGAGCAGTACTTC. This sequence joins TRBV20-1 and TRBJ2-7, with 7 bases identical to TRBD2. After removal of 0 bases from V and 6 bases from J, the junction contained 11 bases not matched to a gene. The CDR3 runs to 15 residues. Germline CDR1 reads DFQATT; CDR2 reads SNEGSKA (reference sequence).

This clonotype appeared many times. This rearrangement joins TRBV7-2 to TRBJ2-1, with TRBD2 as a possible D gene (5 bases). Germline loops: CDR1 SGHTA, CDR2 FQGNSA. The CDR3 is 15 residues long. Between the trimmed V and J ends, which lost 5 bases and 3 bases, there was a span of 14 bases. As DNA, the CDR3 is TGTGCCAGCAGCCCCCTGGAGGCTAACTACAATGAGCAGTTCTTC. As protein: CASSPLEANYNEQFF.

This clonotype was picked up many times. CDR3 bases: TGCGCCAGCAGCCAAGGAAGATCCTACGAGCAGTACTTC. The encoded protein is CASSQGRSYEQYF. The genes are TRBV4-3 and TRBJ2-7, with unresolved D. The CDR3 is 13 amino acids. Trimming cost V 1 base and J 1 base, with 5 bases left between them. Germline loops: CDR1 LGHNA, CDR2 YSLEER.

There are a few counts of this clonotype. The chain joins TRBV5-1 to TRBJ2-3; TRBD2 matches 8 bases. The length of the CDR3 is 15 residues. Per germline, CDR1 SGHRS and CDR2 YFSETQ. V lost 2 bases, J lost 5 bases, and 7 bases stayed unmatched. The CDR3 is CASSFDVAGGDTQYF. The CDR3 DNA sequence: TGCGCCAGCAGCTTTGACGTTGCGGGAGGAGATACGCAGTATTTT.

This clonotype was recorded many times. The gene calls are TRBV7-2 and TRBJ2-5; 11 bases line up with TRBD2. The V and J ends lost 1 base and 6 bases, in that order; junction bases with no gene match: 7. The V gene's germline CDR1 is SGHTA and CDR2 FQGNSA. This CDR3 comprises 16 residues. For the CDR3, the DNA is TGTGCCAGCAGCTTAGTGGCTAGCGGGAGGTTACAGACCCAGTACTTC. Its translation: CASSLVASGRLQTQYF.

There are a few counts of this clonotype. This chain uses TRBV20-1 with TRBJ2-1; 8 nucleotides align to TRBD1. Germline values: CDR1 DFQATT, CDR2 SNEGSKA (reference sequence). The V and J ends lost 0 bases and 7 bases, in that order; junction bases with no gene match: 8. The CDR3 is made up of 15 amino acids. The CDR3, as DNA: TGCAGTGCTAGAGACGACGGGACAGGTCTTAATGAGCAGTTCTTC. This gives the protein CSARDDGTGLNEQFF.

In its sample, this clonotype was seen a few times. The chain carries TRBV5-8 and TRBJ2-2; D is unclear. V lost 0 bases, J lost 7 bases, and 13 bases lay in between. CDR1 is SGHTS and CDR2 is YDEGEE in the germline V gene. The CDR3 extends over 15 amino acids. CDR3 in amino acids: CASSLVGSRVGELFF. The CDR3 DNA sequence: TGTGCCAGCAGCTTGGTTGGGTCTCGGGTCGGGGAGCTGTTTTTT. Full variable domain (outside the CDR3, taken from reference TRBV5-8 and TRBJ2-2): EAGVTQSPTHLIKTRGQQATLRCSPISGHTSVYWYQQALGLGLQFLLWYDEGEERNRGNFPPRFSGRQFPNYSSELNVNALELEDSALYLCASSLVGSRVGELFFGEGSRLTVL.

Ten or more counts support this clonotype. The CDR3 DNA follows: TGTGCCAGCAGCCTCGGTTCCGCTCGAAACACCATATATTTT. As protein: CASSLGSARNTIYF. V usage is TRBV11-2 and J usage is TRBJ1-3; D unclear. Trimming removed 5 bases from V and 5 bases from J, with 13 bases in between. Germline V gene data show CDR1 as SGHAT and CDR2 as FQNNGV. The CDR3 spans 14 residues.

This clonotype was observed at least ten times. The CDR3 loop is CASSQEDILFTEAFF. The DNA of the CDR3 is TGCGCCAGCAGCCAAGAGGACATTTTGTTCACTGAAGCTTTCTTT. The gene calls are TRBV4-3 and TRBJ1-1, with D tentatively TRBD1 (5 bases). Germline CDR1 and CDR2: LGHNA and YSLEER. CDR3 length equals 15 residues. The V end was cut by 0 bases, the J end by 4 bases, with 12 bases between.

For this clonotype: A single base separates this from a much larger clone, so it may be a read error. The chain joins TRBV28 to TRBJ2-1; D might be TRBD1 (5 bases). The CDR3 is 12 residues long. Germline V gives CDR1 MDHEN, CDR2 SYDVKM. The V and J ends lost 1 base and 12 bases respectively, with 10 bases between them. The CDR3 nucleotides read TGTGCCAGCAGTTTATCCGGACAAGGGCAGTTCTTC. Protein sequence: CASSLSGQGQFF.